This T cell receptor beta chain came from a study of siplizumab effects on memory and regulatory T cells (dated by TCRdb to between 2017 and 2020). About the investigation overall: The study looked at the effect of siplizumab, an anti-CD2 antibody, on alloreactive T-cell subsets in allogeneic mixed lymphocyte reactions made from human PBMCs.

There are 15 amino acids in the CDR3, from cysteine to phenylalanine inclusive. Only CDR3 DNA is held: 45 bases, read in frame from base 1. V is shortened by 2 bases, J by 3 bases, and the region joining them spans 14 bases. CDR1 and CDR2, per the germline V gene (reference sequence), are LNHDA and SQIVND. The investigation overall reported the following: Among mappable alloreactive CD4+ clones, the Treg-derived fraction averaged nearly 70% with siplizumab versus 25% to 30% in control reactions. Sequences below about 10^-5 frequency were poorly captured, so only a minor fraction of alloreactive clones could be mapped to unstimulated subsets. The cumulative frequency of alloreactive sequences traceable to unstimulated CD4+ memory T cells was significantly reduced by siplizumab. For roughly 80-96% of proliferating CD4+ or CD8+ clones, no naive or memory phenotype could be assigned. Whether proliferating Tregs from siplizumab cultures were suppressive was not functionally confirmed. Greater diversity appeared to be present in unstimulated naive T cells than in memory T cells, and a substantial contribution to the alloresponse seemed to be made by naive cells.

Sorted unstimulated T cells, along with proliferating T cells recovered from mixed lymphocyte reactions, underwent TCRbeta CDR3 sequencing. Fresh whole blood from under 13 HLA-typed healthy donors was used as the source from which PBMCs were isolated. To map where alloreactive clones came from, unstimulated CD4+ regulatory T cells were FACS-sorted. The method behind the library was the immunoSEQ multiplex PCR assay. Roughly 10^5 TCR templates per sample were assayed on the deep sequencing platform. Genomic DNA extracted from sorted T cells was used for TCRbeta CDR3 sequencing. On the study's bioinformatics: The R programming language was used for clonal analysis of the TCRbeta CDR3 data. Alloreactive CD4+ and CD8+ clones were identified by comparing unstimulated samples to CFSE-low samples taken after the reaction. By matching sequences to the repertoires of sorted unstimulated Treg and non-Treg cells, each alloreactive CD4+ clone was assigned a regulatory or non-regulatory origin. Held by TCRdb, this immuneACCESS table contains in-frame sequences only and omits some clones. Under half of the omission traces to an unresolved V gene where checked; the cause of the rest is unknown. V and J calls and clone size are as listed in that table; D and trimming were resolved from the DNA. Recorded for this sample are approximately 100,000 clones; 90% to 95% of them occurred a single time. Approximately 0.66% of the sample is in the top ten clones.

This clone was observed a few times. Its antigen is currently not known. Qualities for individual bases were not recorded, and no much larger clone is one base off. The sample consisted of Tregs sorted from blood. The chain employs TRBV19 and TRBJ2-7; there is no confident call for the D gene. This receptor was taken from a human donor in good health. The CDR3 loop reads CASSIYGGSLYEQYF. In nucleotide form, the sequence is TGTGCCAGTAGTATATACGGCGGATCCCTCTACGAGCAGTACTTC.